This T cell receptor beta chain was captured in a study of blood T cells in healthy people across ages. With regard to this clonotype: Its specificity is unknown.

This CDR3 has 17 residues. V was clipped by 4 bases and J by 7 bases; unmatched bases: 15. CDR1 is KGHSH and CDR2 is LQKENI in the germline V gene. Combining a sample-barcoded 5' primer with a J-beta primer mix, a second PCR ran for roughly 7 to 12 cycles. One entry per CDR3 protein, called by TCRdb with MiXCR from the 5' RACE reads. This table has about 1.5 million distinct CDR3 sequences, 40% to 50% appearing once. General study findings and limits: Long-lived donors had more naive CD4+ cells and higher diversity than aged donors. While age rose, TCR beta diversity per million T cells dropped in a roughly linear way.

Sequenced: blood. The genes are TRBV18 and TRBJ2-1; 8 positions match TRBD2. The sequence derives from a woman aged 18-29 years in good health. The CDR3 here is CASSLTSANSLGNEQFF. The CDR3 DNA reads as TGTGCCAGCTCACTGACTAGCGCCAACTCTCTGGGGAATGAGCAGTTCTTC.